The next 19 T cell receptor beta chains were all read from a single sample in a study of tumor-infiltrating lymphocytes in primary liver carcinoma. A constant-region primer primed TCR beta cDNA synthesis from 500 ng of total RNA. Libraries of TCR beta came from three nested multiplex PCR rounds with slightly modified ARM-PCR. The first two PCR rounds used TRBV1-TRBV30 primers with a Cbeta primer, 9 to 11 cycles each. TCRdb fed the multiplex PCR reads into MiXCR, producing one record per CDR3 protein. The sample has roughly 190,000 distinct CDR3 sequences; 85% are singletons. Investigators took RNA and DNA out together from 20-30 mg of unsorted bulk tissue. The source material was tumor tissue from primary liver carcinoma. The receptors were gathered from a man aged 40-49 years with primary liver carcinoma and hepatitis B virus infection.

Concerning this clonotype: A single base separates this from a much larger clone, so it may be a read error. The J gene is TRBJ2-1, the V gene TRBV6-2 or TRBV6-3; 8 positions agree with TRBD1. This CDR3 contains 16 residues. Looked up from germline, CDR1 is MNHEY and CDR2 is SVGEGT. The CDR3 DNA reads TGTGCCAGCGGTTACAGGGGGACGGCCTCCTACTATGAGCAGTTCTTC. Residues: CASGYRGTASYYEQFF.

For this clonotype: One end of the junction varies from germline; a read error may be responsible. This chain connects TRBV6-6 to TRBJ2-5, with a possible D match to TRBD2 (5 bases). CDR3 length: 15 residues. Germline CDR1 and CDR2: MNHNY and SVGAGI (reference sequence). The CDR3 sequence is CASSYASGGQETQYF. CDR3 sequence (DNA): TGTGCCAGCAGTTACGCGTCTGGCGGGCAAGAGACCCAATACTTC.

Comment on this clonotype: Since no conserved phenylalanine or tryptophan closes the CDR3, a read error is the likely cause. The J gene is TRBJ1-5, the V gene TRBV28; 8 positions agree with TRBD1. The CDR3 has 14 residues. CDR1 is MDHEN, CDR2 SYDVKM, per germline. Trimming removed 3 bases from V and 7 bases from J; junction bases left unmatched: 5. This CDR3 is CASSLTGATQPQHY. The CDR3 DNA reads TGTGCCAGCAGTTTGACAGGGGCCACCCAGCCCCAGCATTAT.

Regarding this clonotype: The junction departs from the called germline gene at one end, perhaps through a read error. This sequence joins TRBV11-1 and TRBJ2-7; tentatively, D is TRBD2 (6 bases). CDR1 SGHAT and CDR2 FQDESV come from the germline V gene (reference sequence). CDR3 length: 15 residues. CDR3 nucleotides: TGTGTCAGCAGCTCATCCCGGGACTCCTACTATGAGCAGTACTTC. Its protein product is CVSSSSRDSYYEQYF.

V gene TRBV11-2 combines with J gene TRBJ2-1, with TRBD2 matching over 8 bases. The J call may be wrong; the DNA end is better matched by TRBJ2-7. This CDR3 has 17 residues. Germline V gene data show CDR1 as SGHAT and CDR2 as FQNNGV. The DNA for the CDR3 is TGTGCCAGCAGCTTAGAAAGGGGCGGGAGGTTCTACAATGAACAGTACTTC. Translation: CASSLERGGRFYNEQYF.

This clonotype was detected once. The chain is built from TRBV29-1 and TRBJ1-1; D might be TRBD1 (5 bases). This CDR3 has 15 amino acids. The germline V and J ends were trimmed by 7 bases and 0 bases, with 18 bases remaining between them. Germline CDR1 is SQVTM and CDR2 is ANQGSEA. The CDR3 nucleotides read TGCAGCGCTGCCCCACGTTGGGGGATGAACACTGAAGCTTTCTTT. Protein sequence: CSAAPRWGMNTEAFF.

As to this clonotype: Mismatch with germline at one junction end may stem from a read error. The chain combines TRBV11-1 with TRBJ2-4; TRBD2 agrees at 13 bases. Germline loops: CDR1 SGHAT, CDR2 FQDESV (reference sequence). The CDR3 consists of 17 residues. DNA of the CDR3: TGTGCCAGGAGCTCTCCCGGGACTAGCGGGATCAAAAACATTCAATACTTC. It yields the protein CARSSPGTSGIKNIQYF.

Comments on this clonotype: A junction boundary mismatches the germline segment, possibly from a read error. The CDR3 loop reads CASTGDTGELFF. CDR3 DNA sequence: TGTGCCAGCACTGGGGACACCGGGGAACTGTTTTTT. The chain employs TRBV5-4 and TRBJ2-2, with D possibly TRBD1 on 6 matching bases. This CDR3 has 12 amino acids. The germline gives CDR1 SGHNT, CDR2 YYREEE (reference sequence). The full variable domain, its missing parts supplied by reference TRBV5-4 and TRBJ2-2, is ETGVTQSPTHLIKTRGQQVTLRCSSQSGHNTVSWYQQALGQGPQFIFQYYREEENGRGNFPPRFSGLQFPNYSSELNVNALELDDSALYLCASTGDTGELFFGEGSRLTVL.

V usage is TRBV6-5 and J usage is TRBJ2-1; TRBD2 matches 9 bases. Per germline, CDR1 MNHEY and CDR2 SVGAGI. This CDR3 is built from 17 residues. After removal of 9 bases from V and 9 bases from J, the junction contained 21 bases not matched to a gene. The CDR3 spells CARSEAPSGRSIIEQFF. CDR3 coding DNA: TGTGCCAGAAGTGAAGCGCCAAGCGGGAGGTCAATCATTGAGCAGTTCTTC.

For this clonotype: A read error may explain this, as a much larger clone is one base away. This sequence joins TRBV7-8 and TRBJ2-3, with D uncertain. The CDR3 totals 14 residues. Germline assignment: CDR1 SGHVS and CDR2 FQNEAQ. The germline V and J ends were trimmed by 7 bases and 3 bases, with 14 bases remaining between them. The DNA for the CDR3 is TGTGCCAGCATCTCCTTGATCCAAACAGATACGCAGTATTTT. Translating it yields CASISLIQTDTQYF.

As concerns this clonotype: Possible read error: a much larger clone is one base away. This sequence joins TRBV5-1 and TRBJ2-5; 7 bases line up with TRBD2. Germline-derived CDR1 and CDR2 are SGHRS and YFSETQ. The CDR3 loop spans 14 amino acids. The CDR3 DNA sequence: TGCGCCAGCAGCTTGGTCCTAGCGGAAGAGACCCATTACTTC. It encodes CASSLVLAEETHYF.

To note about this clonotype: A much larger clone is a single base away; this may be a read error. The genes are TRBV25-1 and TRBJ1-1, with D possibly matching TRBD1 (5 bases). Germline CDR1 MGHDK, CDR2 SYGVNS. The CDR3 spans 12 residues. The chain's CDR3 is CGSSLGGTEAFF. The CDR3 DNA sequence: TGTGGCAGCAGTCTGGGGGGCACTGAAGCTTTCTTT. Combining the CDR3 with reference TRBV25-1 and TRBJ1-1 gives the whole variable domain EADIYQTPRYLVIGTGKKITLECSQTMGHDKMYWYQQDPGMELHLIHYSYGVNSTEKGDLSSESTVSRIRTEHFPLTLESARPSHTSQYLCGSSLGGTEAFFGQGTRLTVV.

CDR3 sequence reads: CASMEDCGEEQYF. CDR3 sequence (DNA): TGTGCCAGCATGGAAGACTGTGGGGAAGAGCAGTACTTC. The chain is built from TRBV11-1 and TRBJ2-7; no firm D call. From germline, CDR1 is SGHAT and CDR2 FQDESV (reference sequence). The V gene lost 7 bases and the J gene lost 7 bases, with 17 bases spanning the gap. The CDR3 sequence is 13 residues long.

This chain connects TRBV10-2 to TRBJ2-3; D unclear. Germline V gene lookup returns CDR1 WSHSY and CDR2 SAAADI. The CDR3 totals 13 residues. V was pared by 8 bases and J by 5 bases, with 14 bases between. CDR3 protein: CASENARRDTQYF. The CDR3 bases are TGCGCCAGCGAGAATGCGCGCAGAGATACGCAGTATTTT.

Notes on this clonotype: One end of the junction does not line up with germline, which may come from a read error. The chain employs TRBV11-1 and TRBJ2-7; the D gene is possibly TRBD2 (5 bases). The CDR3 length is 13 residues. Germline values: CDR1 SGHAT, CDR2 FQDESV (reference sequence). As DNA, the CDR3 is TGTACCAGCAGAGGGAAGCGATCCTACGAGCAGAACTTC. It encodes CTSRGKRSYEQNF.

As regards this clonotype: One end of the junction varies from germline; a read error may be responsible. The chain recombines TRBV6-2 or TRBV6-3 with TRBJ1-5, with D perhaps matching TRBD1 (6 bases). The CDR3 has 16 residues. Germline values: CDR1 MNHEY, CDR2 SVGEGT. The CDR3 DNA reads TGTGCCAGCAGCTCGGGGGACATGCCACGAGGTCAGCCCGAGCATTTT. Translated, it gives CASSSGDMPRGQPEHF.

As regards this clonotype: The CDR3 end shows no conserved phenylalanine or tryptophan, and so a read error is likely. This chain uses TRBV5-1 with TRBJ2-2, with 8 bases aligning to TRBD1. With 4 bases clipped from V and 4 bases from J, the junction kept 12 bases outside the gene matches. There are 17 residues in the CDR3. The V gene's germline CDR1 is SGHRS and CDR2 YFSETQ. CDR3 nucleotide sequence: TGCGCCAGCAGCCCAAGCCCACAGGGGGGATTCACCGGGGAGCTGTTTTAT. Encoded protein: CASSPSPQGGFTGELFY.

In regard to this clonotype: The junction and the germline gene differ at one end; a read error may be behind it. The chain couples TRBV4-1 to TRBJ2-1, with 11 bases identical to TRBD2. In germline, CDR1 is MGHRA, CDR2 YSYEKL. This CDR3 is built from 19 residues. As DNA, the CDR3 is TGCGCCAGCAGTCAAGAAACTAGCGGGAGCCTCAGATCCTACAATGAGCACTTCTTC. Residues: CASSQETSGSLRSYNEHFF.

This clonotype was seen more than once but under ten times. The gene calls are TRBV7-3 and TRBJ2-7, with TRBD2 as a possible D gene (6 bases). Germline V gene sequence: CDR1 SGHTA, CDR2 FQGTGA. Trimming left V 4 bases short and J 1 base short, with 11 bases between. There are 14 residues in the CDR3. CDR3 DNA: TGTGCCAGCAGCTCCGCGGGAACGTCCTACGAGCAGTACTTC. Its protein product is CASSSAGTSYEQYF.